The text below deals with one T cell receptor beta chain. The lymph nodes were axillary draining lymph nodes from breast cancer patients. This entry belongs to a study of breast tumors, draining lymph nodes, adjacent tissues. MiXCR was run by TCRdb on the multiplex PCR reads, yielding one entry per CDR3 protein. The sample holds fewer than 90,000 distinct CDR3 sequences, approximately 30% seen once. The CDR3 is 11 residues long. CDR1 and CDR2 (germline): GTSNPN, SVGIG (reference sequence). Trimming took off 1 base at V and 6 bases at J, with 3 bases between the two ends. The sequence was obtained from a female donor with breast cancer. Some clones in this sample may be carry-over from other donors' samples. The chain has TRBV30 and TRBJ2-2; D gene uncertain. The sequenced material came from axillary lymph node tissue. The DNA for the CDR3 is TGTGCCTGGAGTGGCCCCGGGGAGCTGTTTTTT. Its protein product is CAWSGPGELFF.